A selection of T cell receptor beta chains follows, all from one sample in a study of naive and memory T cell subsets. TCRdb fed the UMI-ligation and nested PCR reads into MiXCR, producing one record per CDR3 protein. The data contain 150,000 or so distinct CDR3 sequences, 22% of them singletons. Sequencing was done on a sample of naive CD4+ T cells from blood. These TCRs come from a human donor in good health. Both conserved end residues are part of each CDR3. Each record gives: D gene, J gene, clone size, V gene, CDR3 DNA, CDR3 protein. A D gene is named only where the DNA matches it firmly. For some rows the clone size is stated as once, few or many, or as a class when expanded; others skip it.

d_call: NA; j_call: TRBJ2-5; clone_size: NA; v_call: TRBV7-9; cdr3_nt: TGTGCCAGCAGCCCCCTCGGGGTCCAGTACTTC; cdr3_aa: CASSPLGVQYF
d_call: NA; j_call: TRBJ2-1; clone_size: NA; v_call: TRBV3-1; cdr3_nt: TGTGCCAGCAGCCCAAAATCAGGGCTCGGTGCGCAGTTCTTC; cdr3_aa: CASSPKSGLGAQFF
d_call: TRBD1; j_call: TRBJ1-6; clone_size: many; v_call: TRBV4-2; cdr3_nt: TGTGCCAGCAGCCCAAGACAGGGACTGGATTCACCCCTCCACTTT; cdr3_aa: CASSPRQGLDSPLHF
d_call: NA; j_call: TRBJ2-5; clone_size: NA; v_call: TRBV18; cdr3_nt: TGTGCCAGCTCACCACCGACACTTCAAGAGACCCAGTACTTC; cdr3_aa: CASSPPTLQETQYF
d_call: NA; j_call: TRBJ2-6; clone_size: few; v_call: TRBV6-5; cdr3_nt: TGTGCCAGCAGCAAATATTCGACTGACACTGGGGCCAACGTCCTGACTTTC; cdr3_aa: CASSKYSTDTGANVLTF
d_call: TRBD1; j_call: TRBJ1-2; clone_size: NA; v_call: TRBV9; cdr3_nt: TGTGCCAGCAGCGCCTGGGGACAGGATAACTATGGCTACACCTTC; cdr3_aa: CASSAWGQDNYGYTF
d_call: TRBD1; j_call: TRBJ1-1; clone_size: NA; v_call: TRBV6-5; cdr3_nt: TGTGCCAGCACCTTGACAGGGGGCTTCGGCACTGAAGCTTTCTTT; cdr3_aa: CASTLTGGFGTEAFF
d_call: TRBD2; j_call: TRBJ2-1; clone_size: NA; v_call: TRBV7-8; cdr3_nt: TGTGCCAGCAGAACCGGGACTAGCGGGAGTGGAACCTACAATGAGCAGTTCTTC; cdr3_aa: CASRTGTSGSGTYNEQFF
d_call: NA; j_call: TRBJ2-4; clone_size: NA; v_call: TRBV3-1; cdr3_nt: TGTGCCAGCAGCCAGGCCCCGGGACCCATGTCCATTCAGTACTTC; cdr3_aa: CASSQAPGPMSIQYF
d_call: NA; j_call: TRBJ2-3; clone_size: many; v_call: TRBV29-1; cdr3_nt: TGCAGCGTCGGAGCGGCAGATACGCAGTATTTT; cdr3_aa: CSVGAADTQYF
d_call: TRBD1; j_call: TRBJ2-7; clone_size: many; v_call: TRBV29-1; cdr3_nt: TGCAGCACGAGACAGGGGGCGTACGAGCAGTACTTC; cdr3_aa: CSTRQGAYEQYF
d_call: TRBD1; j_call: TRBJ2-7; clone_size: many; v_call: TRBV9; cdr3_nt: TGTGCCAGCAGCCCGGGGACAGGGTTAGCCTACGAGCAGTACTTC; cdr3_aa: CASSPGTGLAYEQYF
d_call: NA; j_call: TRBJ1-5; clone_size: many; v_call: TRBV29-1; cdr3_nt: TGCAGCGTCCGGGACGAATTGGCCAGATCCCAGCATTTT; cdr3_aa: CSVRDELARSQHF
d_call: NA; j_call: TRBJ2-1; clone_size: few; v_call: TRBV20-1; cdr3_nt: TGCAGTGAGGGCTGGCCGAATGAGCAGTTCTTC; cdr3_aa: CSEGWPNEQFF
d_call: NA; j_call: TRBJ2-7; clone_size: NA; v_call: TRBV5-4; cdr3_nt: TGTGCCAGCAGCTTGGTCGGCGGGACCTACGAGCAGTACTTC; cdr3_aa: CASSLVGGTYEQYF
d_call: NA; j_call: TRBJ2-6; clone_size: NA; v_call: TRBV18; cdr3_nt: TGTGCCAGCTCACCGAGAGAGAGCTCTGGGGCCAACGTCCTGACTTTC; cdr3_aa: CASSPRESSGANVLTF
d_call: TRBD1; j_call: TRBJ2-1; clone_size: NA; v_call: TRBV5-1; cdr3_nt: TGCGCCAGCAGCCTGGAGGGACAGGGGACGTACAATGAGCAGTTCTTC; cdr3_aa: CASSLEGQGTYNEQFF
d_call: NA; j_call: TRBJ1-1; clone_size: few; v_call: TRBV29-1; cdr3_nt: TGCAGCGTTGAAGTACGGGGCCCCACTGAAGCTTTCTTT; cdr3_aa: CSVEVRGPTEAFF
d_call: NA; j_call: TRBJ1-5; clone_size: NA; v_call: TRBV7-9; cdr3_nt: TGTGCCAGCAGCTTAGCGCAGGGGCAGAATCAGCACCAGCATTTT; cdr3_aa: CASSLAQGQNQHQHF
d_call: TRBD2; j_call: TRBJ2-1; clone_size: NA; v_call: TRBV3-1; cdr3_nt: TGTGCCAGCAGCCGTTGGCTAGCGGGGGATCTAAGCTCCTACAATGAGCAGTTCTTC; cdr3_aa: CASSRWLAGDLSSYNEQFF
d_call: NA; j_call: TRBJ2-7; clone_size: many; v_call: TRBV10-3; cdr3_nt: TGTGCCATCACCTCCGCCGGGACTTTCTCTTCTCAGCAGTACTTC; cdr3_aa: CAITSAGTFSSQQYF
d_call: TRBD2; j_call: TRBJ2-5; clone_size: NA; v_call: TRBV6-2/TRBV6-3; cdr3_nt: TGTGCCAGCAGTTACTCGAGGGAGGGCATGAAGACCCAGTACTTC; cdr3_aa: CASSYSREGMKTQYF
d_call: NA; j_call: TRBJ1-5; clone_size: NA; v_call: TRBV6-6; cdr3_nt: TGTGCCAGCAGTGCAGGGGCTCAGCCCCAGCATTTT; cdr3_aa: CASSAGAQPQHF
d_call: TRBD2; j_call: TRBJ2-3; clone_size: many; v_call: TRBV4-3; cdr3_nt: TGCGCCAGCAGCCAAGAGCCGGGAGGGAGGACAGATACGCAGTATTTT; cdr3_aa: CASSQEPGGRTDTQYF
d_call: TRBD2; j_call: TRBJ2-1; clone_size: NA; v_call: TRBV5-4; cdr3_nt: TGTGCCAGCAGCGCGGGACTAGCGGGAGATGGTGAGCAGTTCTTC; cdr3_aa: CASSAGLAGDGEQFF
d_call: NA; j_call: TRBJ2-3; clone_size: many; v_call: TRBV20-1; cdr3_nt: TGCAGTGCCCAGGGGTCTAGCGTGAGCACAGATACGCAGTATTTT; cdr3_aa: CSAQGSSVSTDTQYF
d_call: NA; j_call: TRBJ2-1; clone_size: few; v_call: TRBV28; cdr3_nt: TGTGCCAGCAGCCTACCGGACCCCGTTTCCTACAATGAGCAGTTCTTC; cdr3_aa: CASSLPDPVSYNEQFF